This T cell receptor (beta chain) is drawn from a study of T cells in Graves' hyperthyroidism and ophthalmopathy. Study results and caveats: Model predictions of ophthalmopathy came a median approximately 6 months before onset. Researchers found most expanded thyroid clonotypes above 0.001 in blood as well.

On this clonotype itself: What it binds is not known.

Researchers took RNA transcripts and amplified the TCR beta CDR3 regions from them. The TCR CDR3 was amplified in a first-round RT-PCR using the HTBI primer set. TCRdb ran MiXCR on the multiplex PCR reads and lists one entry per CDR3 protein. The repertoire holds hundreds of thousands of distinct CDR3 sequences, with 14% as singletons. Patients aged 18 to 65 with hyperthyroidism were newly diagnosed, with duration under 2 months. CDR3 size: 18 residues. Germline V gene sequence: CDR1 MGHRA, CDR2 YSYEKL. V lost 3 bases, J lost 4 bases, and 11 bases stayed unmatched. The sequencing input was blood. The V and J genes are TRBV4-1 and TRBJ2-1, with 11 bases matching TRBD2. The TCR sequence derives from a woman aged 18-29 years with Graves' hyperthyroidism. CDR3 in amino acids: CASSQQLAGVGAYNEQFF. The CDR3 DNA reads TGCGCCAGCAGCCAGCAACTAGCGGGAGTAGGGGCTTACAATGAGCAGTTCTTC.